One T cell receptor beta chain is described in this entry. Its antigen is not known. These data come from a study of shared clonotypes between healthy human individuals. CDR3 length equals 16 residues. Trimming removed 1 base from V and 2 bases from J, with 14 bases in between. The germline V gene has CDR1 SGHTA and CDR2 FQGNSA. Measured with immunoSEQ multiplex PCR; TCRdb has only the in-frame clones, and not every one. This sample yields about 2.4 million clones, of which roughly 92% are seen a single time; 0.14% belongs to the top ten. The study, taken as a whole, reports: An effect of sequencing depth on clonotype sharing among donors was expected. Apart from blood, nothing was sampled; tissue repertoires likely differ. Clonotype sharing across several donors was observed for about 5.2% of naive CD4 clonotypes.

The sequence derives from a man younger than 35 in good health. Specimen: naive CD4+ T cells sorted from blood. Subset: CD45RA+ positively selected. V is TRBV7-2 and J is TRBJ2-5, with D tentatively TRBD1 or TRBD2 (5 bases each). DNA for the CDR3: TGTGCCAGCAGCTTAGACCTGGGACGGCGTCAAGAGACCCAGTACTTC. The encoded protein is CASSLDLGRRQETQYF.